The rows below give T cell receptor beta chains drawn from one sample of a study of blood T cell repertoires in COVID-19. Only in-frame clones appear in the TCRdb table, and some are missing; sequencing was by immunoSEQ multiplex PCR. The sample records approximately 28,000 clones, around 90% being singletons. Specimen: peripheral blood. The receptors come from an older woman with active COVID-19. Each CDR3 is given without its conserved first and last residue. The D gene is left open where the match is weak. Part of the rows lack a size; the others show once, few, many or a class for expanded clones.

>13|.|.|TRBV7-9|TRBJ2-1
ASSPLRGSYNEQF
>15|.|.|TRBV7-8|TRBJ2-5
ASSLGAPRAGWETQY
>16|TRBD1|.|TRBV12-5|TRBJ2-2
ASGLVTGTGVSTGELF
>14|TRBD1|.|TRBV7-2|TRBJ2-1
ASSGYRGTSYNEQF
>12|TRBD2|.|TRBV28|TRBJ2-7
ASSRLAGGEEQY
>14|TRBD1|.|TRBV28|TRBJ2-7
ASSKNRGQGGSEQY
>16|TRBD1|once|TRBV6-6|TRBJ1-5
ASSPTRDSKYSNQPQH
>12|TRBD2|once|TRBV10-3|TRBJ2-5
AISERGGQETQY
>16|.|.|TRBV23-1|TRBJ1-4
ASSQSQTPDKRNEKLF
>13|TRBD1|.|TRBV23-1|TRBJ1-1
ASSQLDRGDTEAF
>11|.|.|TRBV2|TRBJ1-2
ASSESGYWGYT
>11|.|few|TRBV2|TRBJ1-2
AVRGIRDYGYT
>11|.|.|TRBV11-2|TRBJ1-1
ASSSWAVTEAF
>12|.|.|TRBV18|TRBJ2-2
ASSKGQDTGELF
>14|.|.|TRBV10-3|TRBJ1-1
AISGVGVPGNTEAF
>17|.|.|TRBV5-6|TRBJ1-3
ASSLGRLSGGRSGNTIY
>13|TRBD2|.|TRBV4-1|TRBJ2-3
ASSQAGLKVDTQY
>12|TRBD1|.|TRBV5-6|TRBJ2-7
ASTRQGALYEQY
>14|TRBD2|.|TRBV6-5|TRBJ2-2
ASSYVAGVGTGELF
>13|.|.|TRBV18|TRBJ2-3
ASSPSGGLTDTQY
>15|TRBD2|once|TRBV10-2|TRBJ2-1
ASGGTLAAKMDDEQF
>14|.|.|TRBV5-6|TRBJ1-1
ASSSPSWRANTEAF
>12|TRBD2|.|TRBV7-2|TRBJ2-7
ASSFVGGAYEQY
>11|.|.|TRBV5-5|TRBJ2-5
ASSGSGQETQY
>13|TRBD2|.|TRBV10-2|TRBJ2-2
ASRGTSGPSEELF
>11|.|.|TRBV5-1|TRBJ2-1
ASASRANNEQF
>16|TRBD2|.|TRBV5-1|TRBJ2-1
ASSPGASGRAGYNEQF
>13|.|.|TRBV28|TRBJ1-4
ASRRTGNNNEKLF
>10|TRBD2|.|TRBV2|TRBJ2-1
ASSEGAGEQF
>13|.|.|TRBV6-5|TRBJ2-7
ASSPRRGSSYEQY
>13|.|.|TRBV18|TRBJ2-5
ASSRGQNGQETQY
>9|TRBD1|.|TRBV2|TRBJ2-7
ASRQGYEQY
>13|.|.|TRBV9|TRBJ1-2
ASSFQGTANYGYT
>15|.|.|TRBV11-3|TRBJ2-2
ASSDRNAREDTGELF
>10|.|.|TRBV3-1/TRBV3-2|TRBJ2-2
ASSQAGGELF
>17|.|.|TRBV20-1|TRBJ1-2
SASGIVVGGPGADYGYT
>13|TRBD1|.|TRBV5-6|TRBJ2-2
ASSLQGAGTGELF
>13|.|.|TRBV6-5|TRBJ2-7
ASRNQAGIVYEQY